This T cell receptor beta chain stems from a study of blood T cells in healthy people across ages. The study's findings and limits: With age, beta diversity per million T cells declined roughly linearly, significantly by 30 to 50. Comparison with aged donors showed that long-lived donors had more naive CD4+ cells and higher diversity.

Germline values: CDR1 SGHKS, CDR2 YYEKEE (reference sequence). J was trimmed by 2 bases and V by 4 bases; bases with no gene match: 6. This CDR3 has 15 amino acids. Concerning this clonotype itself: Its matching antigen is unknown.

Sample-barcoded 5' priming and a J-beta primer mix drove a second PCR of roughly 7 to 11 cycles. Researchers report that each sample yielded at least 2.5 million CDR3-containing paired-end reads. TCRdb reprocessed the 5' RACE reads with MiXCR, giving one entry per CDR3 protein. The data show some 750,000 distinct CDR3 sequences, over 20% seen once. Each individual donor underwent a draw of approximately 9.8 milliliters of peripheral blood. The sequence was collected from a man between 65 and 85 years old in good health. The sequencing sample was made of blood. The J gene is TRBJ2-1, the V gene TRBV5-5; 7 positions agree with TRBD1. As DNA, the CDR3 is TGTGCCAGCAGCAGTACAGGGGAGCCCTACAATGAGCAGTTCTTC. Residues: CASSSTGEPYNEQFF.